These 23 T cell receptor beta chains came from one sample sequenced in a study of T cells in Graves' hyperthyroidism and ophthalmopathy. The source material, RNA transcripts, was used to amplify TCR beta CDR3 regions. A first-round RT-PCR of the TCR CDR3 used the HTBI primer set. TCRdb re-called the multiplex PCR reads through MiXCR, storing one row per CDR3 protein. This table holds fewer than 600,000 distinct CDR3 sequences, about 15% found once. Sequencing was carried out using blood. These receptors were taken from a woman aged 40-49 years with Graves' hyperthyroidism.

In this sample, this clonotype turned up many times. V gene TRBV12-3 or TRBV12-4 combines with J gene TRBJ1-1; D call uncertain. V lost 3 bases and J lost 4, with 9 bases in between. CDR3 size: 13 residues. CDR3 residues: CASSFRRATEAFF. The CDR3 DNA follows: TGTGCCAGCAGTTTTAGGAGGGCCACTGAAGCTTTCTTT.

This clonotype was detected a few times. CDR3 DNA: TGCAGTGCCAACACCGGACTAGCGGGAAACAATGAGCAGTTCTTC. Translating gives CSANTGLAGNNEQFF. This chain links TRBV20-1 with TRBJ2-1, with 12 positions matching TRBD2. J was trimmed by 5 bases and V by 6 bases; bases with no gene match: 8. Germline CDR1 DFQATT, CDR2 SNEGSKA (reference sequence). The CDR3 is 15 residues long.

This CDR3 is CASSFGGAAEQFF. The CDR3 DNA follows: TGTGCCAGCAGCTTCGGGGGGGCCGCTGAGCAGTTCTTC. V is TRBV7-9 and J is TRBJ2-1, with 8 bases matching TRBD2. V trimming: 3 bases; J trimming: 9 bases; junction bases outside the gene matches: 4. The CDR3 contains 13 residues. The germline V gene encodes CDR1 SEHNR and CDR2 FQNEAQ (reference sequence).

This clonotype was observed many times. The rearrangement joins TRBV7-9 to TRBJ2-3; D possibly corresponds to TRBD2 (6 bases). The V gene's germline CDR1 is SEHNR and CDR2 FQNEAQ (reference sequence). CDR3 length equals 15 residues. Deletions cut 1 base from V and 1 base from J, with 9 bases between. CDR3 sequence: CASSLVAGRTDTQYF. DNA of the CDR3: TGTGCCAGCAGCTTAGTTGCGGGACGCACAGATACGCAGTATTTT. The full variable domain, rest sourced from reference TRBV7-9 and TRBJ2-3, is DTGVSQNPRHKITKRGQNVTFRCDPISEHNRLYWYRQTLGQGPEFLTYFQNEAQLEKSRLLSDRFSAERPKGSFSTLEIQRTEQGDSAMYLCASSLVAGRTDTQYFGPGTRLTVL.

Points on this clonotype: This may be a read error: a much more frequent sequence differs by one nucleotide. The CDR3 carries no conserved terminal phenylalanine or tryptophan, so it likely arises from a read error. The chain carries TRBV28 and TRBJ1-2; 7 bases are shared with TRBD1. CDR3 length equals 14 residues. V shed 5 bases, J shed 1 base, and the junction held 4 bases outside the gene matches. In germline, CDR1 is MDHEN, CDR2 SYDVKM. As DNA, the CDR3 is TGTGCCAGCAGTGCTGACAGGGTTAACTATGGCTACACCCTC. As protein: CASSADRVNYGYTL.

This clonotype was recorded many times. This chain links TRBV28 with TRBJ2-4; D call uncertain. The CDR3 contains 15 residues. V was pared by 6 bases and J by 7 bases, with 19 bases between. Germline V gene data show CDR1 as MDHEN and CDR2 as SYDVKM. In nucleotides, the CDR3 is TGTGCCAGCAGCCCTACTTACCCGTCTAAGAACATTCAGTACTTC. It translates to CASSPTYPSKNIQYF.

This clonotype appeared many times. This chain uses TRBV19 with TRBJ1-5, with D tentatively TRBD1 (6 bases). CDR1 LNHDA and CDR2 SQIVND come from the germline V gene (reference sequence). There are 15 residues in the CDR3. The V end was cut by 5 bases, the J end by 7 bases, with 18 bases between. In nucleotides, the CDR3 is TGTGCCAGTAGTGACACACAGGGAGCTGGACAGCCCCAGCATTTT. Residues: CASSDTQGAGQPQHF.

This clonotype was counted between two and nine times. The chain employs TRBV24-1 and TRBJ2-5; D ambiguous. CDR1 is KGHDR and CDR2 is SFDVKD in the germline V gene. The CDR3 totals 13 residues. Trimming stripped 4 bases from V and 0 bases from J, with 5 bases between. CDR3 protein: CATSDRNQETQYF. CDR3 DNA sequence: TGTGCCACCAGTGACAGAAACCAAGAGACCCAGTACTTC.

This clonotype was counted between two and nine times. The chain uses TRBV27 and TRBJ2-7, with D possibly being TRBD1 or TRBD2 (5 bases each). The CDR3 contains 15 residues. The germline CDR1 and CDR2 sequences are MNHEY and SMNVEV (reference sequence). Trimming stripped 3 bases from V and 3 bases from J, with 15 bases between. The CDR3 sequence: CASSFAPWGNYEQYF. The CDR3 bases are TGTGCCAGCAGTTTTGCACCCTGGGGGAACTACGAGCAGTACTTC.

This clonotype occurred a few times. At one end, the junction sequence differs from germline, possibly due to a read error. The rearrangement links TRBV7-8 to TRBJ2-1; D uncertain. The CDR3 runs 15 residues. The germline gives CDR1 SGHVS, CDR2 FQNEAQ. CDR3 region: CASSPSLDGYNEQFF. The CDR3 DNA sequence: TGCGCCAGCAGCCCCTCTTTAGATGGCTACAATGAGCAGTTCTTC.

V is TRBV30 and J is TRBJ2-3; D is ambiguous. CDR1 is GTSNPN and CDR2 is SVGIG in the germline V gene (reference sequence). The CDR3 has 16 amino acids. Deletions cut 0 bases from V and 1 base from J, with 14 bases between. The DNA of the CDR3 is TGTGCCTGGAGTGTACTCGCAGGTGGGGGCACAGATACGCAGTATTTT. This codes for CAWSVLAGGGTDTQYF.

This clonotype appeared many times. J is TRBJ2-7 and V is TRBV7-2; 8 bases match TRBD2. Per germline, CDR1 SGHTA and CDR2 FQGNSA. Unmatched junction bases numbered 5, after V lost 0 bases and J lost 7 bases. This CDR3 spans 14 amino acids. CDR3 bases: TGTGCCAGCAGCTTAGCAGCGGGAGCGGGGGAGCAGTACTTC. Its translation is CASSLAAGAGEQYF.

This clonotype was observed a handful of times. J is TRBJ2-5 and V is TRBV25-1; 13 positions match TRBD2. The trim removed 9 bases at V and 6 bases at J, leaving 7 bases unmatched. CDR1 is MGHDK, CDR2 SYGVNS, per germline. The CDR3 has 14 amino acids. This CDR3 reads CASATSGGNKTQYF. CDR3 DNA: TGTGCCAGTGCGACTAGCGGGGGGAATAAGACCCAGTACTTC.

In this sample, this clonotype turned up many times. The CDR3 DNA reads as TGTGCCAGCAGCCAAAGGGACAGCGAGCGGGAGCCGCAGTATTTT. It codes for CASSQRDSEREPQYF. V and J are TRBV3-1 and TRBJ2-3; TRBD2 is a possible D gene (8 bases). Per germline, CDR1 LGHDT and CDR2 YNNKEL (reference sequence). Trimming took 2 bases from V and 10 from J, leaving 19 bases between them. This CDR3 is 15 amino acids long.

The table lists this clonotype with many counts. V usage is TRBV9 and J usage is TRBJ2-2; 12 bases align to TRBD1. Germline assignment: CDR1 SGDLS and CDR2 YYNGEE. The V and J ends lost 2 bases and 3 bases, in that order; junction bases with no gene match: 5. CDR3 length: 17 residues. CDR3 bases: TGTGCCAGCAGCGTTTCCGGGACAGGGGGCGACACCGGGGAGCTGTTTTTT. Its translation: CASSVSGTGGDTGELFF.

This clonotype was detected many times. This chain connects TRBV12-3 or TRBV12-4 to TRBJ1-1; 8 positions match TRBD1. CDR3 length equals 15 residues. The V gene end was trimmed by 7 bases and the J gene end by 1 base; junction bases not matched to a gene: 8. The CDR3 here is CASTQQGVGNTEAFF. CDR3 in DNA: TGTGCCAGCACTCAACAGGGGGTTGGGAACACTGAAGCTTTCTTT.

A remark on this clonotype: A read error may produce the germline difference seen at one junction end. The chain couples TRBV5-1 to TRBJ2-1, with D perhaps TRBD1 or TRBD2 (6 bases each). CDR1 is SGHRS, CDR2 YFSETQ, per germline. This CDR3 region has 15 residues. The CDR3 reads CASSLTGSGGNEQLF. CDR3 DNA: TGCGCCAGCAGCTTAACAGGGAGTGGAGGGAATGAGCAGCTCTTC.

The J gene is TRBJ2-5, the V gene TRBV4-1; 8 bases agree with TRBD2. There are 16 residues in the CDR3. The J segment lost 5 bases and the V segment lost 0 bases, leaving 8 bases of the junction unmatched. CDR1 MGHRA and CDR2 YSYEKL come from the germline V gene. For the CDR3, the DNA is TGCGCCAGCAGCCAAGATGGCAGCGGGAGTGGCGAGACCCAGTACTTC. As protein: CASSQDGSGSGETQYF.

The chain recombines TRBV20-1 with TRBJ1-5, with D perhaps TRBD1 (5 bases). Germline loops: CDR1 DFQATT, CDR2 SNEGSKA (reference sequence). Trimming stripped 1 base from V and 3 bases from J, with 10 bases between. CDR3 length equals 14 residues. The CDR3 region has the DNA TGCAGTGCTAGAGGGGGGATCGACAATCAGCCCCAGCATTTT. This gives the protein CSARGGIDNQPQHF.

This clonotype was seen at least ten times. The chain combines TRBV3-1 with TRBJ1-1; D is uncertain. Germline V gives CDR1 LGHDT, CDR2 YNNKEL (reference sequence). The CDR3 consists of 14 residues. Trimming stripped 1 base from V and 2 bases from J, with 8 bases between. CDR3 bases: TGTGCCAGCAGCCAAGTCGGGGAAAACACTGAAGCTTTCTTT. Translating gives CASSQVGENTEAFF.

This clonotype was counted once. The rearrangement joins TRBV6-1 to TRBJ1-1; 7 nucleotides match TRBD1. Germline V gene sequence: CDR1 MNHNS, CDR2 SASEGT. V lost 6 bases, J lost 6 bases, and 4 bases stayed unmatched. CDR3 length: 12 amino acids. The CDR3 sequence is CASSGQGAEAFF. The DNA of the CDR3 is TGTGCCAGCAGCGGGCAGGGGGCTGAAGCTTTCTTT.

This clonotype was recorded many times. The genes are TRBV11-3 and TRBJ2-7; 7 bases are shared with TRBD1. The CDR3 is 13 amino acids. The germline V gene has CDR1 SGHNT and CDR2 YENEEA. V was clipped by 6 bases and J by 2 bases; unmatched bases: 4. CDR3 nucleotides: TGTGCCAGCAGAACCACAGGGGCCTACGAGCAGTACTTC. Protein sequence: CASRTTGAYEQYF. Looking up the rest from reference TRBV11-3 and TRBJ2-7 gives the full variable domain: EAGVVQSPRYKIIEKKQPVAFWCNPISGHNTLYWYLQNLGQGPELLIRYENEEAVDDSQLPKDRFSAERLKGVDSTLKIQPAELGDSAVYLCASRTTGAYEQYFGPGTRLTVT.

The chain combines TRBV4-1 with TRBJ1-1, with no clear D. The CDR3 loop spans 14 amino acids. Trimming pared 1 base from V and 6 bases from J, leaving 12 bases between. Germline V gives CDR1 MGHRA, CDR2 YSYEKL. As DNA, the CDR3 is TGCGCCAGCAGCCAAGTGACCACAGATTCTGAAGCTTTCTTT. Its protein product is CASSQVTTDSEAFF.